This T cell receptor beta chain was identified in a study of shared clonotypes between healthy human individuals (dated by TCRdb to 2018 to 2020). About the full investigation: A few men and a couple of women, aged 18 to 49 years, made up the cohort. For each donor, CD4 naive and CD4 memory were each given three plates, CD8 naive was given two plates, and CD8 memory was given one plate. To estimate repertoire size and how much clonotype sharing occurs between individuals, the study deeply sequenced the blood TCR repertoires of a handful of healthy adults. Between about 0.9 and 8.9 billion PBMCs per donor were obtained by leukapheresis. Libraries were prepared and TCR repertoires were sequenced by different laboratories using diverse techniques, in order to increase sequencing depth and limit assay-specific biases. Broader findings and caveats from the paper: Across a few donors, roughly 5.4% of naive CD4, 3% to 3.5% of naive CD8, about 2% of memory CD4, and 0.4% of memory CD8 clonotypes were shared. Based on pairwise subsampling, the degree of clonotype sharing among donors was expected to be affected by sequencing depth. Only blood was sampled, and tissue TCR repertoires likely differ from those in blood. Compared with non-shared clonotypes, clonotypes shared by all four sorted-subset donors had higher generation probabilities. Rarefaction of sorted-subset datasets indicated incomplete sequencing despite the large sequencing depth. Larger estimated clonotype richness was generally found for naive subsets than for memory subsets. Because the study included only a small number of donors, the genetic and exposure-history diversity represented was limited.

TCR CDR3 regions were amplified from genomic DNA by multiplex PCR using the deep immunoSEQ assay. Extracted genomic DNA from each cell subset was spread evenly across all wells of several immunoSEQ 96-well plates, with each plate serving as a replicate. For sorted subsets, roughly 200 ng genomic DNA, equal to some 30,000 T cell genomes, was loaded into each replicate PCR. The purified libraries were quantified using a Qubit 3.0 fluorometer, sized with a Bioanalyzer 2100, and then quantified again using the KAPA Library Quantification kit. Every immunoSEQ 96-well plate was sequenced on a dedicated single-read 150-cycle Illumina NextSeq 550 flow cell. Turning to the authors' computational methods: Because the immunoSEQ output held only junctional sequences and lacked quality scores, the filtering could not match the filtering applied to full-length reads. Sequences were annotated with PyIR, a Python wrapper for IgBLAST v1.9, and V/J genes and CDR3 were assigned using IMGT germline references. Any read was removed if the V/J assignment was weak (E-value above 1e-6), the CDR3 was missing, or the read contained stop codons, out-of-frame junctions, or ambiguous translated residues. V3J clonotypes were defined as sequences sharing an identical inferred V gene, J gene, and CDR3 amino acid sequence. Percentage overlap between repertoires was calculated by dividing the number of shared unique clonotypes by the size of the smaller repertoire. Three approaches were used to assess repertoire richness: RTK rarefaction, the Chao1 estimator, and Recon v2.1 estimates of unobserved clonotypes. Generation probabilities were computed with OLGA for all TCRbeta clonotypes obtained by the gDNA method from a handful of donors. TCRdb's version of the immuneACCESS table is confined to in-frame rearrangements and falls short of the full clone set. An unresolved V gene accounts for under half of the shortfall where checked; the remainder is of unknown origin. Clone size and the V and J calls come from that table; the DNA yielded D and trimming. Counted in this sample were around 1,900,000 clones; 93% of them appeared once. Of the sample, under 2% falls within the top ten clones.

CD8 naive samples were obtained by positive selection for CCR7 among CD45RO-negative cells, yielding a CD45RA+CCR7+ population from which TemRA cells were excluded. The donors were healthy, HIV-negative adults who had no recently reported acute infections or vaccinations. Every donor was a Caucasian adult living in Nashville, Tennessee, USA. Blood was obtained by leukapheresis, after which PBMCs were separated by Ficoll-Histopaque density gradient centrifugation and cryopreserved in liquid nitrogen vapor phase. Analytical flow cytometry was used to check the purity and quantity of each magnetically sorted T cell population. From each sorted fraction, genomic DNA was isolated and quantified by UV absorbance on a Nanodrop 2000c. As regards this clone: The clone's antigen remains unknown. No much larger clonotype is one base removed from it; base qualities were not supplied.

V is clipped by 0 bases and J by 4 bases, and the sequence between their germline boundaries is 19 bases long. CDR1 and CDR2 are read off the germline V gene as SGHVS and FNYEAQ. The CDR3 covers 18 residues, taking in both the cysteine and the phenylalanine. CDR3 DNA only is kept here, 54 bases in frame from base 1. The chain joins TRBV7-6 to TRBJ2-1, with no confidently assigned D gene. This TCR came from a man between 18 and 29 years old in good health. Some clones in this sample may be carry-over from other donors' samples. The sample taken for sequencing was naive CD8+ T cells from PBMCs. The cell subset or site label corresponds to: CD45RA+CCR7+. The CDR3 loop reads CASSLALLSTTRYNEQFF. The DNA sequence is TGTGCCAGCAGCTTAGCGCTCCTTTCCACCACCAGATACAATGAGCAGTTCTTC.